A single sample gave rise to the 29 T cell receptor beta chains below, sequenced in a study of blood T cells in healthy people across ages. Next came a second PCR, run for roughly 6 to 11 cycles, which used a sample-barcoded 5' primer along with a J-beta primer mix. TCRdb redid the calling of the 5' RACE reads with MiXCR, one entry per CDR3 protein. The sample gives some 370,000 distinct CDR3 sequences, about 52% of which show up once; 45% to 65% is in the top ten. Sequencing used blood. The receptors stem from a man in his sixties in good health.

The chain carries TRBV7-2 and TRBJ2-3, with TRBD2 identical over 9 bases. Germline assignment: CDR1 SGHTA and CDR2 FQGNSA. The V and J ends lost 5 bases and 0 bases, in that order; junction bases with no gene match: 12. This CDR3 region has 18 residues. The chain's CDR3 is CASSPGPVGLASTDTQYF. The CDR3 DNA follows: TGTGCCAGCAGCCCAGGGCCCGTGGGACTAGCAAGCACAGATACGCAGTATTTT.

This clonotype was observed at least ten times. The chain carries TRBV7-2 and TRBJ2-7, with D uncertain. The V end was cut by 2 bases, the J end by 2 bases, with 10 bases between. Germline V gene lookup returns CDR1 SGHTA and CDR2 FQGNSA. The CDR3 contains 14 residues. The CDR3 DNA is TGTGCCAGCAGCTTACGTAGCCCCGCCTACGAGCAGTACTTC. As protein: CASSLRSPAYEQYF.

The chain couples TRBV20-1 to TRBJ1-2; 7 nucleotides align to TRBD1. Germline V CDR1 and CDR2: DFQATT, SNEGSKA (reference sequence). V shed 4 bases and J 5 bases; nucleotides not matched to a gene: 10. The CDR3 has 14 residues. CDR3 amino acids: CSATSPGQRYGYTF. The DNA for the CDR3 is TGCAGTGCTACCTCCCCGGGACAGAGATATGGCTACACCTTC.

The count of this clonotype is one. The genes are TRBV14 and TRBJ2-7; D not resolved. The J call is doubtful: the DNA matches TRBJ2-5 better. The germline CDR1 and CDR2 sequences are SGHDN and FVKESK. The CDR3 covers 11 residues. Here the CDR3 reads CASSHSETQYF. Written as DNA, the CDR3 is TGTGCCAGCAGCCACTCAGAGACCCAGTACTTC.

The chain is built from TRBV20-1 and TRBJ2-3; D gene ambiguous. CDR1 is DFQATT, CDR2 SNEGSKA, per germline (reference sequence). The ends were cut back, 5 bases at V and 1 base at J, with 7 bases in the middle. This CDR3 has 12 residues. The CDR3 bases are TGCAGTGCTGGTACACGCACAGATACGCAGTATTTT. Translation gives CSAGTRTDTQYF.

The chain carries TRBV7-9 and TRBJ2-4; possibly TRBD1 for D (8 bases). Germline CDR1 is SEHNR and CDR2 is FQNEAQ (reference sequence). With 5 bases removed from V and 3 bases from J, the gap between germline ends came to 14 bases. The CDR3 is 15 amino acids. CDR3 sequence (DNA): TGTGCCAGCAGCAGCGGGACAGGAGACAAAAACATTCAGTACTTC. Its protein product is CASSSGTGDKNIQYF.

J is TRBJ2-5 and V is TRBV6-2 or TRBV6-3; the match to TRBD1 covers 11 bases. V shed 6 bases, J shed 1 base, and the junction held 7 bases outside the gene matches. The CDR3 runs 16 residues. The germline V gene encodes CDR1 MNHEY and CDR2 SVGEGT. The CDR3 DNA sequence: TGTGCCAGCAGACCCCACGGACAGGGGGCCCAAGAGACCCAGTACTTC. As protein: CASRPHGQGAQETQYF.

This clonotype appeared once. The V call is TRBV13, the J call TRBJ2-3; no clear D. CDR1 and CDR2 (germline): PRHDT, FYEKMQ (reference sequence). Trimming pared 3 bases from V and 2 bases from J, leaving 15 bases between. CDR3 size: 16 residues. The CDR3 nucleotides are TGTGCCAGCAGCTTCGAGAACCGGCAATACACAGATACGCAGTATTTT. It is translated as CASSFENRQYTDTQYF.

This clonotype came up many times. V usage is TRBV28 and J usage is TRBJ2-4; TRBD1 matches at 9 bases. Germline assignment: CDR1 MDHEN and CDR2 SYDVKM. The CDR3 sequence is 16 residues long. V shed 4 bases and J 1 base; nucleotides not matched to a gene: 5. The CDR3 DNA reads as TGTGCCAGCAGTTACACCGGACAGGGGGCCAAAAACATTCAGTACTTC. Amino acids: CASSYTGQGAKNIQYF.

This clonotype came up many times. This chain links TRBV6-6 with TRBJ2-7; possibly TRBD1 or TRBD2 for D (6 bases each). Trimming removed 5 bases from V and 3 bases from J, with 14 bases in between. The germline V gene encodes CDR1 MNHNY and CDR2 SVGAGI (reference sequence). This CDR3 has 14 amino acids. The CDR3 DNA reads TGTGCCAGCAGTGCCAGCGGAGGGGGCTACGAGCAGTACTTC. Its translation: CASSASGGGYEQYF.

This clonotype has a single count. The V call is TRBV5-1, the J call TRBJ2-1; 7 bases are shared with TRBD1. The CDR3 runs 14 residues. Trimming removed 3 bases from V and 8 bases from J; junction bases left unmatched: 8. Germline-derived CDR1 and CDR2 are SGHRS and YFSETQ. The CDR3 is CASSSGQRPDEQFF. CDR3 nucleotides: TGCGCCAGCAGCTCGGGACAGCGCCCTGATGAGCAGTTCTTC.

V usage is TRBV20-1 and J usage is TRBJ1-3; 10 bases match TRBD1. The CDR3 contains 15 residues. V shed 1 base and J 2 bases; nucleotides not matched to a gene: 2. Germline CDR1 and CDR2: DFQATT and SNEGSKA (reference sequence). The CDR3 nucleotides are TGCAGTGCTAGAGCAGGACAGGGGGCTGGAAACACCATATATTTT. Translated: CSARAGQGAGNTIYF.

V and J are TRBV4-3 and TRBJ2-4; D tentatively reads TRBD1 or TRBD2 (5 bases each). V gave up 1 base and J gave up 12 bases, with 10 bases separating them. The length of the CDR3 is 12 residues. Germline V gives CDR1 LGHNA, CDR2 YSLEER. This CDR3 is CASSQGDGAQYF. In DNA form, the CDR3 reads TGCGCCAGCAGCCAAGGGGACGGGGCTCAGTACTTC.

Many counts were recorded for this clonotype. This chain uses TRBV28 with TRBJ2-3; D is unclear. CDR1 MDHEN and CDR2 SYDVKM come from the germline V gene. The CDR3 extends over 15 amino acids. Trimming removed 1 base at V and 0 bases at J, with 8 bases between. CDR3 amino acids: CASSLSQPSTDTQYF. CDR3 nucleotide sequence: TGTGCCAGCAGTTTATCACAGCCTAGCACAGATACGCAGTATTTT.

This clonotype showed up just once. V is TRBV20-1 and J is TRBJ2-7; 11 bases line up with TRBD2. Unmatched junction bases numbered 4, after V lost 3 bases and J lost 3 bases. Germline loops: CDR1 DFQATT, CDR2 SNEGSKA (reference sequence). CDR3 length equals 14 residues. The CDR3 sequence is CSARPTSGSYEQYF. DNA of the CDR3: TGCAGTGCTAGGCCAACTAGCGGGAGCTACGAGCAGTACTTC.

CDR3 sequence (DNA): TGTGCCAGCAGCCCCAGTTACCACAATGAGCAGTTCTTC. Protein sequence: CASSPSYHNEQFF. The V and J genes are TRBV7-9 and TRBJ2-1; D is unclear. With 5 bases removed from V and 5 bases from J, the gap between germline ends came to 10 bases. The length of the CDR3 is 13 residues. The germline V gene encodes CDR1 SEHNR and CDR2 FQNEAQ (reference sequence). The full variable domain, rest sourced from reference TRBV7-9 and TRBJ2-1, is DTGVSQNPRHKITKRGQNVTFRCDPISEHNRLYWYRQTLGQGPEFLTYFQNEAQLEKSRLLSDRFSAERPKGSFSTLEIQRTEQGDSAMYLCASSPSYHNEQFFGPGTRLTVL.

The chain joins TRBV20-1 to TRBJ1-2; D might be TRBD1 (5 bases). This CDR3 region has 15 residues. Trimming pared 0 bases from V and 8 bases from J, leaving 19 bases between. The germline gives CDR1 DFQATT, CDR2 SNEGSKA (reference sequence). Written as DNA, the CDR3 is TGCAGTGCTAGAGAAGTAGGGGAGGAAGATGGGGGCTACACCTTC. This codes for CSAREVGEEDGGYTF.

This clonotype has only a few counts. The V gene is TRBV7-2, the J gene TRBJ2-7, with 10 bases lining up with TRBD1. The CDR3 extends over 16 amino acids. With V trimmed by 1 base and J by 3 bases, 6 bases remained unmatched. Germline V gives CDR1 SGHTA, CDR2 FQGNSA. In DNA, the CDR3 is TGTGCCAGCAGCTTAGTAGGGACAGGGGAGGTCTACGAGCAGTACTTC. This codes for CASSLVGTGEVYEQYF.

This clonotype was observed many times. The CDR3 is CAISESRGGVSYNEQFF. CDR3 sequence (DNA): TGTGCCATCAGTGAGTCGAGGGGGGGGGTCTCCTACAATGAGCAGTTCTTC. The chain is built from TRBV10-3 and TRBJ2-1; TRBD2 might be the D (7 bases). Trimming cost V 0 bases and J 0 bases, with 12 bases left between them. Germline CDR1 and CDR2: ENHRY and SYGVKD. CDR3 length equals 17 residues.

There are many counts of this clonotype. This chain joins TRBV29-1 and TRBJ2-7, with D maybe TRBD1 (6 bases). This CDR3 has 15 residues. Between the trimmed V and J ends, which lost 4 bases and 0 bases, there was a span of 16 bases. Germline loops: CDR1 SQVTM, CDR2 ANQGSEA. The CDR3 here is CSVGGGQPSSYEQYF. Here the CDR3 DNA reads TGCAGCGTTGGGGGTGGACAGCCCAGCTCCTACGAGCAGTACTTC.

This clonotype was recorded many times. Here the CDR3 DNA reads TGTGCCAGCAGTGTGAGCGTAAAGAATTTGGGGCCCGGGCATTTT. It translates to CASSVSVKNLGPGHF. The chain uses TRBV6-1 and TRBJ1-5; D might be TRBD1 (5 bases). CDR1 and CDR2 from the germline V gene are MNHNS and SASEGT. Deletions cut 4 bases from V and 15 bases from J, with 25 bases between. The CDR3 has 15 residues.

In this sample, this clonotype turned up many times. The chain uses TRBV12-3 or TRBV12-4 and TRBJ1-6; a possible D gene is TRBD1 (5 bases). The CDR3 loop spans 14 amino acids. Trimming removed 5 bases from V and 5 bases from J, with 10 bases in between. The CDR3 spells CASSQTTDNSPLHF. The CDR3 bases are TGTGCCAGCAGTCAAACGACAGATAATTCACCCCTCCACTTT.

The table lists this clonotype with a few counts. The rearrangement links TRBV7-2 to TRBJ2-1, with D perhaps TRBD1 (7 bases). Trimming cost V 3 bases and J 2 bases, with 11 bases left between them. This CDR3 has 15 amino acids. Germline CDR1 and CDR2: SGHTA and FQGNSA. The CDR3 region has the DNA TGTGCCAGCAGCTTGGAGGGGGCGCCCTACAATGAGCAGTTCTTC. Protein sequence: CASSLEGAPYNEQFF.

This clonotype was picked up a small number of times. A much more abundant neighbour one base away suggests this may be a read error. V usage is TRBV6-6 and J usage is TRBJ2-3; the D gene is possibly TRBD1 (6 bases). Deletions cut 7 bases from V and 2 bases from J, with 16 bases between. Per germline, CDR1 MNHNY and CDR2 SVGAGI (reference sequence). The length of the CDR3 is 15 residues. CDR3 sequence: CASKRQGLATDTQYF. As DNA, the CDR3 is TGTGCCAGCAAGCGCCAGGGGTTAGCCACAGATACGCAGTATTTT.

The gene calls are TRBV6-2 or TRBV6-3 and TRBJ2-3; unclear D gene. The V gene lost 4 bases and the J gene lost 8 bases, with 16 bases spanning the gap. Germline V gene sequence: CDR1 MNHEY, CDR2 SVGEGT. This CDR3 has 14 amino acids. In DNA form, the CDR3 reads TGTGCCAGCAGTTTCCCAGTTCGGGTCGGTACGCAGTATTTT. Its translation: CASSFPVRVGTQYF.

The V call is TRBV10-3, the J call TRBJ2-2, with a weak D call TRBD1 (5 bases). This CDR3 spans 12 amino acids. Germline CDR1 ENHRY, CDR2 SYGVKD. Trimming shortened V by 5 bases and J by 5 bases, and 6 bases separated the two germline ends. CDR3 bases: TGTGCCATCAGTCAGGGTACCGGGGAGCTGTTTTTT. This translates into CAISQGTGELFF.

The chain joins TRBV5-1 to TRBJ2-7; tentatively, D is TRBD1 (5 bases). From germline, CDR1 is SGHRS and CDR2 YFSETQ. This CDR3 region has 15 residues. V was trimmed by 5 bases and J by 3 bases, leaving 18 bases between them. CDR3 DNA: TGCGCCAGCAGTTCCGGACACTTGGGAATCTACGAGCAGTACTTC. Protein sequence: CASSSGHLGIYEQYF.

The chain has TRBV7-9 and TRBJ2-5; D might be TRBD1 (7 bases). The better agreement between TRBJ2-7 and the DNA end casts doubt on the J call. This CDR3 has 13 amino acids. CDR1 SEHNR and CDR2 FQNEAQ come from the germline V gene (reference sequence). CDR3 DNA: TGTGCCAGCAGCGCGCGGGACAGCTACGAGCAGTACTTC. Translation gives CASSARDSYEQYF.

The chain recombines TRBV6-5 with TRBJ1-5; 11 bases match TRBD1. Germline CDR1 is MNHEY and CDR2 is SVGAGI. V lost 8 bases to trimming and J lost 7 bases; unmatched junction nucleotides: 7. The CDR3 has 14 amino acids. The CDR3 DNA reads TGTGCCAGCGGTGGGACAGGGGGAAACCAGCCCCAGCATTTT. It codes for CASGGTGGNQPQHF.